The entry below gives a single T cell receptor (beta chain) sequence along with its context. Its antigen is unknown. The source of the sample is a study of cytomegalovirus exposure and HLA in healthy donors. Study details: The approximately 110 validation repertoires used the same platform as the roughly 670 first-cohort repertoires, a later analysis reported.

Findings and caveats of the study: Overall, some 160 TCR beta chains were annotated as cytomegalovirus-associated. Published work reported that the classifier diagnosed cytomegalovirus status with high specificity and sensitivity.

V was clipped by 1 base and J by 7 bases; unmatched bases: 10. CDR3 length: 15 amino acids. Germline V gene data show CDR1 as SGHDT and CDR2 as YYEEEE. Assay: immunoSEQ multiplex PCR; the TCRdb copy retains only in-frame clones and omits some. The sample carries around 120,000 clones, approximately 90% recorded once. The sequence derives from a woman aged 18-29 years in good health and CMV-seronegative. The sequencing sample was made of PBMCs. The chain has TRBV5-6 and TRBJ1-1, with 7 bases that match TRBD1. The CDR3 nucleotides are TGTGCCAGCAGCTTGATAACAGGGGCCATTGGTGAAGCTTTCTTT. Protein sequence: CASSLITGAIGEAFF.